Listed below are T cell receptor beta chains from one sample, sequenced in a study of blood T cell repertoires in COVID-19. The assay was immunoSEQ multiplex PCR, and TCRdb's table has in-frame clones only and misses some. The sample yields some 100,000 clones, about nine tenths seen once. Sequences were obtained from peripheral blood. The receptors shown here come from a man aged 55 to 70 with acute or convalescent COVID-19. Both conserved end residues are part of each CDR3. Each record gives: D gene, J gene, V gene, CDR3 DNA, CDR3 protein. A D gene is named only where the DNA matches it firmly.

.	TRBJ2-5	TRBV2	TGTGCCAGCAGCCAAGGGGCGGGAATAGGAGAGACCCAGTACTTC	CASSQGAGIGETQYF
TRBD1	TRBJ1-1	TRBV30	TGTGCCTGGGACAGGGGCATGAACACTGAAGCTTTCTTT	CAWDRGMNTEAFF
.	TRBJ1-2	TRBV29-1	TGCAGCGTTGTGGCTACAGGGCCCTATGGCTACACCTTC	CSVVATGPYGYTF
TRBD2	TRBJ2-1	TRBV5-1	TGCGCCAGCAGCTTCGGGCTAGCGGGAGTGGATGAGCAGTTCTTC	CASSFGLAGVDEQFF
.	TRBJ1-2	TRBV2	TGTGCCAGCAGTGAAGAAAGAACAGGGCTGGGTGGCTACACCTTC	CASSEERTGLGGYTF
.	TRBJ1-6	TRBV6-1	TGTGCCAGCAGTGAATCCCGGGGTTCACCCCTCCACTTT	CASSESRGSPLHF
TRBD1	TRBJ2-7	TRBV18	TGTGCCAGCTCACCACTATCCGGGACAGGGGTCGACGAGCAGTACTTC	CASSPLSGTGVDEQYF
TRBD2	TRBJ2-2	TRBV7-3	TGTGCCAGCAGCTCGGTAGCGGGAGGGCCTCTTAACACCGGGGAGCTGTTTTTT	CASSSVAGGPLNTGELFF
TRBD1	TRBJ1-2	TRBV19	TGTGCCAGTAACCGGATGGAGGGGGCAGGTGGCTACACCTTC	CASNRMEGAGGYTF
.	TRBJ1-1	TRBV7-3	TGTGCCAGCAGCTTAACGTATAGCACTGAAGCTTTCTTT	CASSLTYSTEAFF
TRBD2	TRBJ2-5	TRBV7-9	TGTGCCAGCAGCTTAGAAAGTAGCGGGAGTCGTGAGACCCAGTACTTC	CASSLESSGSRETQYF
.	TRBJ1-1	TRBV13	TGTGCCAGCTTCTGGTCCGGAGGGACCAGGAACACTGAAGCTTTCTTT	CASFWSGGTRNTEAFF
.	TRBJ2-1	TRBV3-1/TRBV3-2	TGTGCCAGCAGCCATTCCGGACTGATCAATGAGCAGTTCTTC	CASSHSGLINEQFF
.	TRBJ1-2	TRBV3-1/TRBV3-2	TGTGCCAGCAATAGGGGGACCGCACGCAATGGCTACACCTTC	CASNRGTARNGYTF
TRBD2	TRBJ2-7	TRBV9	TGTGCCAGCAGCGCCTATTGGAATCACTATCCGGGACTAATCGTCCCCCGTCCTTACGAGCAGTACTTC	CASSAYWNHYPGLIVPRPYEQYF
.	TRBJ2-2	TRBV6-5	TGTGCCAGCAGTTACAGGGGAGGTCGGACCGGGGAGCTGTTTTTT	CASSYRGGRTGELFF